Presented here are 4 T cell receptor beta chains from one specimen sequenced in a study of T-cell reconstitution after alpha-beta-depleted transplantation in children. Unique molecular identifiers were built into the TCRbeta library. TCRdb reprocessed the PCR reads with MiXCR, giving one entry per CDR3 protein. The sample includes roughly 90,000 distinct CDR3 sequences, 10% to 15% seen only once; the top ten take about 15%. The sequencing used PBMCs from the stem cell graft donor, collected from the stem cell graft. These receptors came from a human donor who donated a stem cell graft to a child with inherited bone marrow failure.

This clonotype has just a few counts. V gene TRBV7-9 combines with J gene TRBJ2-2; D gene ambiguous. Germline loops: CDR1 SEHNR, CDR2 FQNEAQ (reference sequence). With 4 bases removed from V and 3 bases from J, the gap between germline ends came to 9 bases. This CDR3 is 14 amino acids long. The CDR3 DNA reads as TGTGCCAGCAGCTCACTACCCTACACCGGGGAGCTGTTTTTT. It encodes CASSSLPYTGELFF.

This clonotype has a count of ten or more. V usage is TRBV4-1 and J usage is TRBJ2-7; D is unresolved. The CDR3 has 14 amino acids. Germline V gene lookup returns CDR1 MGHRA and CDR2 YSYEKL. V lost 0 bases and J lost 0, with 6 bases in between. The CDR3 sequence is CASSQDPLSYEQYF. The CDR3 bases are TGCGCCAGCAGCCAAGATCCCCTCTCCTACGAGCAGTACTTC.

There are many counts of this clonotype. The chain recombines TRBV4-1 with TRBJ1-2; TRBD1 might be the D (6 bases). Germline CDR1 MGHRA, CDR2 YSYEKL. The CDR3 sequence is 14 residues long. V lost 3 bases and J 5 bases, leaving 13 bases between the germline ends. The CDR3 spells CASSQPGVKYGYTF. DNA for the CDR3: TGCGCCAGCAGCCAGCCAGGGGTAAAGTATGGCTACACCTTC.

V is TRBV5-4 and J is TRBJ2-1, with 13 bases that match TRBD2. With 4 bases clipped from V and 9 bases from J, the junction kept 10 bases outside the gene matches. The V gene's germline CDR1 is SGHNT and CDR2 YYREEE (reference sequence). This CDR3 has 16 residues. CDR3 region: CASSIRTSGSRLEQFF. DNA for the CDR3: TGTGCCAGCAGCATACGGACTAGCGGGAGTAGGCTTGAGCAGTTCTTC.